The clone carrying this T cell receptor (beta chain) has just a few counts. Its antigen is currently unknown. The data derive from a study of T cell responses to AZD1222 COVID-19 vaccine. Study-wide results and limits: Donors were mostly white British, more females; clonal diversity possibly underestimated.

CDR1 and CDR2 from the germline V gene are MNHEY and SVGEGT. With 6 bases clipped from V and 6 bases from J, the junction kept 9 bases outside the gene matches. The CDR3 is 14 amino acids. The table came from immunoSEQ multiplex PCR; TCRdb's copy has only in-frame clones and leaves some out. The repertoire holds 180,000 or so clones, 93% seen once, with 0.95% to 1.1% in the top ten. The sequence came from an adult who received the AZD1222 COVID-19 vaccine. Material: peripheral blood, obtained 28 days after the second AZD1222 dose. The gene calls are TRBV6-2 or TRBV6-3 and TRBJ1-2; 8 bases map to TRBD1. The chain's CDR3 is CASSQIGTGDGYTF. In DNA, the CDR3 is TGTGCCAGCAGCCAAATAGGGACAGGAGATGGCTACACCTTC.